Following are 25 T cell receptor beta chains from one sample sequenced in a study of blood T cell repertoires in COVID-19. Repertoires were generated with immunoSEQ multiplex PCR, while TCRdb's copy carries only in-frame clones and drops some. The table shows under 250,000 clones, with 88% occurring only once. Source material: peripheral blood. The receptors were gathered from an older woman with acute or convalescent COVID-19.

CDR3 residues: CASSYSGQSSSYEQYF. DNA for the CDR3: TGTGCCAGCAGTTACTCTGGACAGTCGAGCTCCTACGAGCAGTACTTC. This rearrangement joins TRBV6-5 to TRBJ2-7, with D perhaps matching TRBD1 (6 bases). CDR1 and CDR2 from the germline V gene are MNHEY and SVGAGI. This CDR3 contains 16 residues. Trimming removed 0 bases at V and 0 bases at J, with 12 bases between.

The V and J genes are TRBV11-3 and TRBJ1-1; 7 nucleotides line up with TRBD1. Unmatched junction bases numbered 13, after V lost 5 bases and J lost 1 base. Germline V lookup: CDR1 SGHNT, CDR2 YENEEA. The CDR3 is 17 residues long. The CDR3 DNA reads TGTGCCAGCAGCCAAGGAGGCAGGGGGTATGGGAACACTGAAGCTTTCTTT. Protein: CASSQGGRGYGNTEAFF.

The V and J genes are TRBV7-6 and TRBJ1-2; 7 nucleotides line up with TRBD1. Germline CDR1 SGHVS, CDR2 FNYEAQ. The CDR3 length is 13 residues. The V and J ends lost 3 bases and 8 bases, in that order; junction bases with no gene match: 6. This CDR3 is CASSLRQGVGYTF. The CDR3 coding sequence is TGTGCCAGCAGCTTGAGACAGGGCGTGGGCTACACCTTC.

This chain's CDR3 is CASSDGGAVRETQYF. Written as DNA, the CDR3 is TGTGCCAGCAGTGACGGTGGGGCGGTTAGGGAGACCCAGTACTTC. V gene TRBV25-1 combines with J gene TRBJ2-5, with a possible D match to TRBD1 (5 bases). The CDR3 is made up of 15 amino acids. Trimming shortened V by 3 bases and J by 5 bases, and 16 bases separated the two germline ends. Germline CDR1 MGHDK, CDR2 SYGVNS.

In its sample, this clone was seen once. This chain uses TRBV7-8 with TRBJ2-5; no clear D gene. The CDR3 has 11 amino acids. V lost 3 bases to trimming and J lost 4 bases, with 3 bases between them. The germline gives CDR1 SGHVS, CDR2 FQNEAQ. The CDR3 DNA reads TGTGCCAGCAGCTTTAGAGAGACCCAGTACTTC. Translating gives CASSFRETQYF.

The J gene is TRBJ1-2, the V gene TRBV7-9, with a tentative D call TRBD1 (6 bases). V lost 3 bases, J lost 5 bases, and 13 bases lay in between. The length of the CDR3 is 14 residues. CDR1 and CDR2 from the germline V gene are SEHNR and FQNEAQ (reference sequence). The CDR3 loop reads CASSFRTALYGYTF. In nucleotides, the CDR3 is TGTGCCAGCAGCTTTCGGACAGCGCTGTATGGCTACACCTTC. The whole variable domain, filled in from reference TRBV7-9 and TRBJ1-2, reads DTGVSQNPRHKITKRGQNVTFRCDPISEHNRLYWYRQTLGQGPEFLTYFQNEAQLEKSRLLSDRFSAERPKGSFSTLEIQRTEQGDSAMYLCASSFRTALYGYTFGSGTRLTVV.

The V and J genes are TRBV6-5 and TRBJ2-7, with D tentatively TRBD2 (7 bases). This CDR3 comprises 14 residues. In germline, CDR1 is MNHEY, CDR2 SVGAGI. V lost 9 bases and J 0 bases, leaving 15 bases between the germline ends. CDR3 DNA: TGTGCCAGTGGACCAGCGGGACACTCCTACGAGCAGTACTTC. Translation: CASGPAGHSYEQYF.

The V and J genes are TRBV3-1 (or the pseudogene TRBV3-2) and TRBJ2-4; TRBD1 might be the D (6 bases). With 2 bases removed from V and 2 bases from J, the gap between germline ends came to 10 bases. CDR3 length: 15 amino acids. CDR1 LGHDT and CDR2 YNNKEL come from the germline V gene (reference sequence). CDR3 bases: TGTGCCAGCAGCCAACCACAGGGAACCAAAAACATTCAGTACTTC. The encoded protein is CASSQPQGTKNIQYF.

The rearrangement joins TRBV30 to TRBJ2-1; possible D gene TRBD1, 5 bases. Germline-derived CDR1 and CDR2 are GTSNPN and SVGIG (reference sequence). The V end lost 2 bases, the J end lost 7 bases, and 12 bases lay between the germline ends. This CDR3 has 13 residues. DNA for the CDR3: TGTGCCTGGAGTCGCCAGGGTTGGAATGAGCAGTTCTTC. Protein: CAWSRQGWNEQFF.

V and J are TRBV2 and TRBJ1-5; unclear D gene. From germline, CDR1 is SNHLY and CDR2 FYNNEI. The CDR3 loop spans 18 amino acids. V dropped 3 bases and J dropped 3 bases, with 21 bases sitting between them. CDR3 DNA: TGTGCCAGCAGTGACGTAAGAGATCGTCGAGGATTCAATCAGCCCCAGCATTTT. This sequence encodes CASSDVRDRRGFNQPQHF.

The gene calls are TRBV28 and TRBJ2-2; 12 nucleotides line up with TRBD2. Germline CDR1 MDHEN, CDR2 SYDVKM. Losses at the gene ends were 0 bases for V and 6 bases for J; bases not matched to a gene: 5. The CDR3 extends over 17 amino acids. The CDR3 bases are TGTGCCAGCAGTTTATGGGCTCTAGCGGGAGGGCCCGGGGAGCTGTTTTTT. It translates to CASSLWALAGGPGELFF.

The chain has TRBV6-2 or TRBV6-3 and TRBJ1-6; D gene ambiguous. V was shortened by 6 bases and J by 9 bases, with 12 bases between the two germline ends. Germline V lookup: CDR1 MNHEY, CDR2 SVGEGT. The CDR3 runs to 13 residues. CDR3 sequence: CASSQRVGSPLHF. In DNA, the CDR3 is TGTGCCAGCAGCCAGCGGGTCGGTTCACCCCTCCACTTT.

The chain is built from TRBV18 and TRBJ1-3; D remains ambiguous. The CDR3 totals 15 residues. Trimming cost V 2 bases and J 0 bases, with 8 bases left between them. The V gene's germline CDR1 is KGHSH and CDR2 LQKENI. For the CDR3, the DNA is TGTGCCAGCTCACCAACGGGGAGCTCTGGAAACACCATATATTTT. This translates into CASSPTGSSGNTIYF.

This clone has just one count. V and J are TRBV28 and TRBJ1-2; the match to TRBD1 covers 9 bases. V dropped 10 bases and J dropped 1; count of bases not matched to a gene: 4. The germline CDR1 and CDR2 sequences are MDHEN and SYDVKM. This CDR3 has 13 amino acids. CDR3 in DNA: TGTGCCACCTTGACAGGGGGTAACTATGGCTACACCTTC. It specifies CATLTGGNYGYTF.

The V gene is TRBV29-1, the J gene TRBJ2-5; maybe TRBD2 (6 bases). V lost 0 bases to trimming and J lost 4 bases, with 12 bases between them. Germline loops: CDR1 SQVTM, CDR2 ANQGSEA. The CDR3 spans 14 residues. The DNA for the CDR3 is TGCAGCGTTGAAGAGGGGGGAGTACGAGAGACCCAGTACTTC. As protein: CSVEEGGVRETQYF.

The genes are TRBV4-2 and TRBJ2-5; 13 nucleotides match TRBD2. CDR1 and CDR2 from the germline V gene are LGHNA and YNFKEQ. This CDR3 contains 17 residues. Germline trimming cut 4 bases from V and 1 base from J; bases unmatched to any gene: 6. The CDR3 reads CASSLGTSGAFQETQYF. The CDR3 DNA is TGTGCCAGCAGCCTCGGGACTAGCGGGGCCTTCCAAGAGACCCAGTACTTC.

The chain joins TRBV10-3 to TRBJ1-3; 12 nucleotides align to TRBD1. The junction had 5 bases not matched to a gene; V was cut back by 2 bases and J by 3 bases. Germline V gene sequence: CDR1 ENHRY, CDR2 SYGVKD. The CDR3 contains 17 residues. The CDR3 reads CAISEVGQGAGGNTIYF. CDR3 sequence (DNA): TGTGCCATCAGTGAGGTGGGACAGGGGGCTGGTGGAAACACCATATATTTT.

The V and J genes are TRBV10-2 and TRBJ2-2; D not resolved. The germline V and J ends were trimmed by 6 bases and 4 bases, with 9 bases remaining between them. CDR1 WSHSY and CDR2 SAAADI come from the germline V gene. CDR3 length: 13 amino acids. CDR3 loop: CASSIAVTGELFF. CDR3 in DNA: TGCGCCAGCAGCATAGCCGTCACCGGGGAGCTGTTTTTT.

The chain recombines TRBV7-9 with TRBJ2-2; 9 nucleotides match TRBD1. The length of the CDR3 is 15 residues. The germline V gene encodes CDR1 SEHNR and CDR2 FQNEAQ (reference sequence). Unmatched junction bases numbered 2, after V lost 0 bases and J lost 6 bases. CDR3 sequence (DNA): TGTGCCAGCAGCTTAGCGACAGGGGGTCCCGGGGAGCTGTTTTTT. It is translated as CASSLATGGPGELFF.

The V call is TRBV18, the J call TRBJ2-6; tentatively, D is TRBD1 (6 bases). The CDR3 sequence is 18 residues long. V was pared by 2 bases and J by 2 bases, with 16 bases between. Per germline, CDR1 KGHSH and CDR2 LQKENI. The CDR3 loop reads CASSPFVTGTAGANVLTF. In nucleotides, the CDR3 is TGTGCCAGCTCACCATTTGTTACAGGGACCGCTGGGGCCAACGTCCTGACTTTC.

The chain joins TRBV2 to TRBJ2-3; 7 positions match TRBD2. Germline trimming cut 7 bases from V and 2 bases from J; bases unmatched to any gene: 9. Per germline, CDR1 SNHLY and CDR2 FYNNEI. This CDR3 contains 15 residues. CDR3 region: CASKLLAVNTDTQYF. In nucleotides, the CDR3 is TGTGCCAGCAAGCTTCTAGCGGTCAACACAGATACGCAGTATTTT.

Only a few counts were recorded for this clone. The rearrangement joins TRBV6-2 or TRBV6-3 to TRBJ1-1; D is undetermined. Germline CDR1 reads MNHEY; CDR2 reads SVGEGT. The CDR3 has 14 residues. Trimming took 5 bases from V and 1 from J, leaving 11 bases between them. As DNA, the CDR3 is TGTGCCAGCAGTCCCATTACTGAGAACACTGAAGCTTTCTTT. Translated, it gives CASSPITENTEAFF.

This sequence joins TRBV5-1 and TRBJ1-6; D not certain. Per germline, CDR1 SGHRS and CDR2 YFSETQ. V lost 2 bases to trimming and J lost 12 bases, with 18 bases between them. The CDR3 runs 15 residues. CDR3 coding DNA: TGCGCCAGCAGCTTTTCGCCGGAGATGAGTGGACCCCTCCACTTT. Its translation is CASSFSPEMSGPLHF.

This rearrangement joins TRBV28 to TRBJ1-3; maybe TRBD1 (6 bases). Germline CDR1 reads MDHEN; CDR2 reads SYDVKM. This CDR3 contains 16 residues. The germline V and J ends were trimmed by 6 bases and 9 bases, with 24 bases remaining between them. Here the CDR3 DNA reads TGTGCCAGCAGCCGCACGTCAACAGGGCTCCGAAGCACCATATATTTT. Translating it yields CASSRTSTGLRSTIYF.

In this sample, this clone turned up once. The chain carries TRBV5-4 and TRBJ2-2; 10 positions agree with TRBD1. CDR3 size: 15 residues. Germline CDR1 SGHNT, CDR2 YYREEE (reference sequence). V dropped 5 bases and J dropped 4; count of bases not matched to a gene: 5. The CDR3 region is CASSDRGRGTGELFF. The CDR3 region has the DNA TGTGCCAGCAGTGACAGGGGGCGCGGCACCGGGGAGCTGTTTTTT.